The clone carrying this T cell receptor (beta chain) was recorded a few times. No antigen is known for it. A TCRbeta library incorporating unique molecular identifiers was prepared. MiXCR, run by TCRdb on the PCR reads, gives a single entry per CDR3 protein. Of just over 200,000 distinct CDR3 sequences in the sample, around 8.4% were seen once. The data are from a study of T-cell reconstitution after alpha-beta-depleted transplantation in children. General study points: Surviving recipient cells, namely T cells and thymic progenitors, were the source of high day-60 TCRbeta diversity in some patients. There were reportedly several hundred expanded graft clones from which alpha-beta T cells came about two months after transplant.

J was trimmed by 6 bases and V by 3 bases; bases with no gene match: 7. CDR3 length: 15 amino acids. The TCR comes from a male patient aged 2 to 9 who had a stem cell transplant for acute myeloid leukemia, so the T cells may come from the graft donor. The rearrangement joins TRBV12-3 or TRBV12-4 to TRBJ2-3, with TRBD1 identical over 9 bases. The source was PBMCs, mostly from graft donor cells, collected 360 days after TCRalphabeta/CD19-depleted stem cell transplant. The CDR3 reads CASSFGQGIKDTQYF. CDR3 DNA sequence: TGTGCCAGCAGTTTCGGACAGGGGATTAAGGATACGCAGTATTTT.